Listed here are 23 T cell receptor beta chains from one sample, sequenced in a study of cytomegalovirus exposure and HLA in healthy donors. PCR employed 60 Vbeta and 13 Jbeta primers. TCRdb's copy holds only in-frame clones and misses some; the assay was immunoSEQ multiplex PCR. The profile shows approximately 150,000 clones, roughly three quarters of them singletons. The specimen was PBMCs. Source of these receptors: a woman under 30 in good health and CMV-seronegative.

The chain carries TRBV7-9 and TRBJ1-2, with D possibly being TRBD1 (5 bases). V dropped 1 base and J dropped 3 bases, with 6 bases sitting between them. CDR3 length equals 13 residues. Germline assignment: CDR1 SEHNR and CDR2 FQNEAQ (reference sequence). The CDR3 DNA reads TGTGCCAGCAGCTTAGGGGACTACTATGGCTACACCTTC. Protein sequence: CASSLGDYYGYTF.

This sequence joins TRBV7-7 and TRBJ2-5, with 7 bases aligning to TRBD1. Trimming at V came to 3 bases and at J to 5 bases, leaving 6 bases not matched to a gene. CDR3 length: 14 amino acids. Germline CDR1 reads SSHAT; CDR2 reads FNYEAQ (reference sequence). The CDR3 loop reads CASSFLGGRETQYF. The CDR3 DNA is TGTGCCAGCAGCTTTTTAGGGGGCAGGGAGACCCAGTACTTC.

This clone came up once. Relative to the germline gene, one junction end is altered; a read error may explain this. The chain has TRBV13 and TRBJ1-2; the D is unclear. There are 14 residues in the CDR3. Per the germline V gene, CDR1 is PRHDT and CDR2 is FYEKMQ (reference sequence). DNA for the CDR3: TGTGCCAGCAGCTGGAGGATGGGAGACTACGGCTACACCTTC. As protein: CASSWRMGDYGYTF.

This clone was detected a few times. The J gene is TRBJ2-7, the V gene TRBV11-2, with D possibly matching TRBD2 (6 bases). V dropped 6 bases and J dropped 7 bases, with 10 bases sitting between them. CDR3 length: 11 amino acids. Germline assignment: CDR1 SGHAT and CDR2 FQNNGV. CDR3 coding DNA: TGTGCCAGCAGGGAGGGAGTTGAGCAGTACTTC. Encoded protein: CASREGVEQYF.

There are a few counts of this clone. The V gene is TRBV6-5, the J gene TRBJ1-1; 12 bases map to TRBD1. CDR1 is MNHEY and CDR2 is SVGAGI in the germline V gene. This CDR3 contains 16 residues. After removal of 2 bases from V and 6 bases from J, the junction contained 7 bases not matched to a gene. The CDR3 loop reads CASSYRGQGARSEAFF. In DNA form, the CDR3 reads TGTGCCAGCAGTTACCGGGGACAGGGGGCAAGGTCTGAAGCTTTCTTT.

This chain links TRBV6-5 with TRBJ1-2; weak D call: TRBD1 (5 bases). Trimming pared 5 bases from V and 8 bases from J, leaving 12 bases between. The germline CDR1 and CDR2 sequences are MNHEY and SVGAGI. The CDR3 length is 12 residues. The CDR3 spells CASSEQGRGYTF. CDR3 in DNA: TGTGCCAGCAGTGAGCAGGGCCGCGGCTACACCTTC.

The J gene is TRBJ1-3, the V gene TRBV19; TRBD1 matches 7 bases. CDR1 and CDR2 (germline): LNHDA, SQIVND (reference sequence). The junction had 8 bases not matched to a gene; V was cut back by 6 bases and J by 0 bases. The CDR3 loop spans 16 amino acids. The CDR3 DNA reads TGTGCCAGTAGCATTCGAGGGGGCAGCTCTGGAAACACCATATATTTT. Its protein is CASSIRGGSSGNTIYF.

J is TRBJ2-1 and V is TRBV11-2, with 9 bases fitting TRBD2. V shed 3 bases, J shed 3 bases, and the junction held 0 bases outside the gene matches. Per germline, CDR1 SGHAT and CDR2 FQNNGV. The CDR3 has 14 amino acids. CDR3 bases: TGTGCCAGCAGCTTGACTAGCGGCTACAATGAGCAGTTCTTC. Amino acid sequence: CASSLTSGYNEQFF. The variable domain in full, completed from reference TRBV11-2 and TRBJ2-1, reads EAGVAQSPRYKIIEKRQSVAFWCNPISGHATLYWYQQILGQGPKLLIQFQNNGVVDDSQLPKDRFSAERLKGVDSTLKIQPAKLEDSAVYLCASSLTSGYNEQFFGPGTRLTVL.

CDR3 in DNA: TGTGCCAGCAGCGCCGGGACTAGCTCATCCGGGCAGTTCTTC. Protein sequence: CASSAGTSSSGQFF. This chain joins TRBV9 and TRBJ2-1, with 9 bases identical to TRBD2. The CDR3 has 14 residues. J lost 12 bases, V lost 3 bases, and 10 bases had no gene match. CDR1 is SGDLS and CDR2 is YYNGEE in the germline V gene.

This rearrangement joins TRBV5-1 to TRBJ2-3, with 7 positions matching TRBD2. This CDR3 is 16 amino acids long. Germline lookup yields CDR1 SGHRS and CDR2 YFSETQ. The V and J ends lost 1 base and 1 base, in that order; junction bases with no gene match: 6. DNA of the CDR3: TGCGCCAGCAGCTTGACCGCGGGAGTAGGCACAGATACGCAGTATTTT. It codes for CASSLTAGVGTDTQYF.

The CDR3, as DNA: TGTGCCAGCAGTGATTATGGCAGTTATCAGCCCCAGCATTTT. Protein product: CASSDYGSYQPQHF. The chain has TRBV2 and TRBJ1-5; no definite D call. The CDR3 loop spans 14 amino acids. V shed 3 bases and J shed 5 bases, with 11 bases lying between them. Germline V gives CDR1 SNHLY, CDR2 FYNNEI. The whole variable domain, filled in from reference TRBV2 and TRBJ1-5, reads EPEVTQTPSHQVTQMGQEVILRCVPISNHLYFYWYRQILGQKVEFLVSFYNNEISEKSEIFDDQFSVERPDGSNFTLKIRSTKLEDSAMYFCASSDYGSYQPQHFGDGTRLSIL.

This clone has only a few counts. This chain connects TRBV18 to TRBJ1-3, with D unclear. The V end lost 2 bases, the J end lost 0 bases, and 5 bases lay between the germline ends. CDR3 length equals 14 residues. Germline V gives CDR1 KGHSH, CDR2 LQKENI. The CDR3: CASSPEDSGNTIYF. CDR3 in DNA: TGTGCCAGCTCACCAGAGGACTCTGGAAACACCATATATTTT.

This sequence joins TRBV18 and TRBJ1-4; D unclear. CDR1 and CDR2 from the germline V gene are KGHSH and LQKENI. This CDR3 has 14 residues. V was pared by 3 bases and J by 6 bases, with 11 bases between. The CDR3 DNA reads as TGTGCCAGCTCACCCCGGAGGGAGGATGAAAAACTGTTTTTT. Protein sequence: CASSPRREDEKLFF. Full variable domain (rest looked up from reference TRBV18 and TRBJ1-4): NAGVMQNPRHLVRRRGQEARLRCSPMKGHSHVYWYRQLPEEGLKFMVYLQKENIIDESGMPKERFSAEFPKEGPSILRIQQVVRGDSAAYFCASSPRREDEKLFFGSGTQLSVL.

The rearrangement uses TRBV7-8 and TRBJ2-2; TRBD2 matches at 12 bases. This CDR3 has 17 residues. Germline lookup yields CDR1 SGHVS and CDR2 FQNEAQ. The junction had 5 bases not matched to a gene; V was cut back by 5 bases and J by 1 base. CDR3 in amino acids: CASSPRTSGMNTGELFF. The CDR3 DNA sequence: TGTGCCAGCAGCCCGCGGACTAGCGGGATGAACACCGGGGAGCTGTTTTTT. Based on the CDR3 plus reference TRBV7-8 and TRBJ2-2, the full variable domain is GAGVSQSPRYKVAKRGQDVALRCDPISGHVSLFWYQQALGQGPEFLTYFQNEAQLDKSGLPSDRFFAERPEGSVSTLKIQRTQQEDSAVYLCASSPRTSGMNTGELFFGEGSRLTVL.

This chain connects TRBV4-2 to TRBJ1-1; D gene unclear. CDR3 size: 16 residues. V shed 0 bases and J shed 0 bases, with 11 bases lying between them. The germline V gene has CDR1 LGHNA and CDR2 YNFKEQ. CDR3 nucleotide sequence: TGTGCCAGCAGCCAAGATGGCACAGCCGTGAACACTGAAGCTTTCTTT. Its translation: CASSQDGTAVNTEAFF.

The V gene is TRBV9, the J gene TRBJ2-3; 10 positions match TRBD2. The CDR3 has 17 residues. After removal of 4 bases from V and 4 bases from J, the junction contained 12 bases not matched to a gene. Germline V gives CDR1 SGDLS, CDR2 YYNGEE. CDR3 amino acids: CASSPLAGDAVADTQYF. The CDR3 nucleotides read TGTGCCAGCAGCCCCCTAGCGGGAGACGCGGTTGCAGATACGCAGTATTTT.

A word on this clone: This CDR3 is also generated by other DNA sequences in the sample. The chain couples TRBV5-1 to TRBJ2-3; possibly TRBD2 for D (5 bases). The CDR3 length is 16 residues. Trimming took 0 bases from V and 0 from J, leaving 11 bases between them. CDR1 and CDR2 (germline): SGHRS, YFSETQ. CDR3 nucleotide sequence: TGCGCCAGCAGCTTGGGATATCGCGGGAGCACAGATACGCAGTATTTT. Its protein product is CASSLGYRGSTDTQYF.

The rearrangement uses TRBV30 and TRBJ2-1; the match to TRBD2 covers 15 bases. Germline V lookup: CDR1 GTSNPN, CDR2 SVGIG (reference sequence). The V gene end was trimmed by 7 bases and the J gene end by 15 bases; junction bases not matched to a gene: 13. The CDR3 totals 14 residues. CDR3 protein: CASGLAGGPPPRFF. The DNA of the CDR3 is TGTGCCTCCGGACTAGCGGGAGGGCCGCCCCCCCGGTTCTTC.

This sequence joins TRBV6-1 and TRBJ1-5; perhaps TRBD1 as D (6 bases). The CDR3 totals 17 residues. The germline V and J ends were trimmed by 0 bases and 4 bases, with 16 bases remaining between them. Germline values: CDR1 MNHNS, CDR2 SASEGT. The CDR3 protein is CASSEAFNRGGNQPQHF. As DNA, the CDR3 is TGTGCCAGCAGTGAAGCGTTTAATAGGGGGGGGAATCAGCCCCAGCATTTT.

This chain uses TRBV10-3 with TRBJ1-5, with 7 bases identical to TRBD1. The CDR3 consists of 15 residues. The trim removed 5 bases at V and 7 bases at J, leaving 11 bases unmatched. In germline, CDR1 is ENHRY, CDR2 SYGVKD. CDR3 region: CAISSGTENIQPQHF. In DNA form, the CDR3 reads TGTGCCATCAGTTCCGGGACAGAGAACATACAGCCCCAGCATTTT.

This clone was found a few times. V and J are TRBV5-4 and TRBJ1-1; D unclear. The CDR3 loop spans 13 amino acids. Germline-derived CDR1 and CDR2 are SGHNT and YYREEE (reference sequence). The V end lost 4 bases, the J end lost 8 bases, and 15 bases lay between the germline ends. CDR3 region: CASSGQREGEAFF. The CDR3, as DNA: TGTGCCAGCAGCGGCCAACGGGAGGGAGAAGCTTTCTTT.

The CDR3 sequence is CASSLTSGSEYEQYF. CDR3 nucleotides: TGTGCCAGCAGCTTGACTAGCGGGTCGGAATACGAGCAGTACTTC. The chain employs TRBV7-2 and TRBJ2-7; 10 nucleotides match TRBD2. This CDR3 is 15 amino acids long. V dropped 3 bases and J dropped 4; count of bases not matched to a gene: 6. Germline-derived CDR1 and CDR2 are SGHTA and FQGNSA. The full variable domain, in which reference TRBV7-2 and TRBJ2-7 provide the parts outside the CDR3, is GAGVSQSPSNKVTEKGKDVELRCDPISGHTALYWYRQSLGQGLEFLIYFQGNSAPDKSGLPSDRFSAERTGGSVSTLTIQRTQQEDSAVYLCASSLTSGSEYEQYFGPGTRLTVT.

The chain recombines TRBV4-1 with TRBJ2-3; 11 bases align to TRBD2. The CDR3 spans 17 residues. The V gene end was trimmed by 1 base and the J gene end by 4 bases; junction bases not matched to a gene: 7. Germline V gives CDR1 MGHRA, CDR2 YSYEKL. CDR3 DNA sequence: TGCGCCAGCAGCCAAGGGCCGACTAGCGGGACCTCAGATACGCAGTATTTT. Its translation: CASSQGPTSGTSDTQYF.